A selection of T cell receptor beta chains follows, all from one sample in a study of cytomegalovirus exposure and HLA in healthy donors. TCRdb's table, derived via immunoSEQ multiplex PCR, lists solely in-frame clones and lacks some. The profile covers roughly 240,000 clones, with approximately 84% appearing a single time and 0.24% taken by the ten largest. Sequencing was performed on PBMCs. These receptor sequences come from a girl aged 2-10 years in good health and CMV-seronegative. Both conserved end residues are part of each CDR3. The order of the fields is V gene, D gene, J gene, CDR3 DNA, CDR3 protein. D genes are given only for firm matches.

v_gene: TRBV12-5; d_gene: TRBD2; j_gene: TRBJ2-3; CDR3nt: TGTGCTAGTGGTCCCACCGGGACTAGCGGCGTATTCACAGATACGCAGTATTTT; CDR3aa: CASGPTGTSGVFTDTQYF
v_gene: TRBV6-4; d_gene: TRBD2; j_gene: TRBJ2-1; CDR3nt: TGTGCCAGCAGTGGACTAGCGGGGGGGTACAATGAGCAGTTCTTC; CDR3aa: CASSGLAGGYNEQFF
v_gene: TRBV23-1; d_gene: TRBD1; j_gene: TRBJ2-3; CDR3nt: TGCGCCACCGAACCGCCCGCAGGGGGCGGATTAGGGGCCACAGATACGCAGTATTTT; CDR3aa: CATEPPAGGGLGATDTQYF
v_gene: TRBV6-5; d_gene: -; j_gene: TRBJ1-5; CDR3nt: TGTGCCAGCAGTTACGTTCGAGATCAGCCCCAGCATTTT; CDR3aa: CASSYVRDQPQHF
v_gene: TRBV6-5; d_gene: TRBD1; j_gene: TRBJ1-2; CDR3nt: TGTGCCAGCAGTTACTATATCGGACAGGGGAGTGGGGGCTACACCTTC; CDR3aa: CASSYYIGQGSGGYTF
v_gene: TRBV15; d_gene: TRBD2; j_gene: TRBJ2-1; CDR3nt: TGTGCCACCAGCAGAGTTGCGGGAGCGGGACGCAATGAGCAGTTCTTC; CDR3aa: CATSRVAGAGRNEQFF
v_gene: TRBV5-1; d_gene: TRBD1; j_gene: TRBJ1-2; CDR3nt: TGCGCCAGCAGCTTGGACAGGGGCTATGGCTACACCTTC; CDR3aa: CASSLDRGYGYTF
v_gene: TRBV10-2; d_gene: -; j_gene: TRBJ2-5; CDR3nt: TGCGCCAGCAGTGGACAGGAGACCCAGTACTTC; CDR3aa: CASSGQETQYF
v_gene: TRBV4-2; d_gene: -; j_gene: TRBJ2-5; CDR3nt: TGTGCCAGCAGCCAACGGGCGTCGGGGGAGACCCAGTACTTC; CDR3aa: CASSQRASGETQYF
v_gene: TRBV2; d_gene: -; j_gene: TRBJ1-2; CDR3nt: TGTGCCAGCGGGGAGTTCTATGGCTACACCTTC; CDR3aa: CASGEFYGYTF
v_gene: TRBV4-1; d_gene: -; j_gene: TRBJ2-3; CDR3nt: TGCGCCAGCAGCCAAGCAGGCACAGATACGCAGTATTTT; CDR3aa: CASSQAGTDTQYF
v_gene: TRBV4-2; d_gene: TRBD2; j_gene: TRBJ2-1; CDR3nt: TGTGCCAGCAGCCAAGCCGCGCGGGGGGCTTCCTACAATGAGCAGTTCTTC; CDR3aa: CASSQAARGASYNEQFF